The entry that follows covers one TCR beta chain sequence. Its antigen remains unknown. This CDR3 spans 13 amino acids. Germline CDR1 reads SEHNR; CDR2 reads FQNEAQ (reference sequence). The V end lost 3 bases, the J end lost 5 bases, and 10 bases lay between the germline ends. This entry belongs to a study of PD-L1 blockade in urothelial cancer. Study in general: Blood underwent analysis 3 weeks (second dose) and 6 weeks after treatment began.

The assay was immunoSEQ multiplex PCR, and TCRdb's table has in-frame clones only and misses some. The sample has tens of thousands of clones, roughly 85% seen once. General study points: A pretreatment blood TCR clonality that fell below the median predicted better progression-free and overall survival.

This sample comprised PBMCs, obtained around atezolizumab (anti-PD-L1) treatment. The source of this sequence is a man in his sixties with urothelial cancer. The chain uses TRBV7-9 and TRBJ1-2, with D possibly being TRBD1 (5 bases). The CDR3: CASSLGQGYGYTF. The CDR3 DNA reads as TGTGCCAGCAGCTTGGGCCAGGGATATGGCTACACCTTC. Full variable domain (outside the CDR3, taken from reference TRBV7-9 and TRBJ1-2): DTGVSQNPRHKITKRGQNVTFRCDPISEHNRLYWYRQTLGQGPEFLTYFQNEAQLEKSRLLSDRFSAERPKGSFSTLEIQRTEQGDSAMYLCASSLGQGYGYTFGSGTRLTVV.